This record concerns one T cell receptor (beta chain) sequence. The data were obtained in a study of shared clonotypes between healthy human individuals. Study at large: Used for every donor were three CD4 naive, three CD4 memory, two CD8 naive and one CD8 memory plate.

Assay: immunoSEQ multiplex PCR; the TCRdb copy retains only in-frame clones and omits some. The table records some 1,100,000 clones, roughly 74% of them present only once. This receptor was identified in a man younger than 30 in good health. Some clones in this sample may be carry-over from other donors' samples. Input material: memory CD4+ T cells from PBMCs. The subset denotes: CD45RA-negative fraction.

The CDR3 protein is CASSLNRENYGYTF. DNA for the CDR3: TGTGCCAGCAGCTTAAACAGGGAGAACTATGGCTACACCTTC. The rearrangement uses TRBV7-2 and TRBJ1-2; D may be TRBD1 (6 bases). This CDR3 has 14 residues. V was clipped by 2 bases and J by 2 bases, with 9 bases between them. In germline, CDR1 is SGHTA, CDR2 FQGNSA.